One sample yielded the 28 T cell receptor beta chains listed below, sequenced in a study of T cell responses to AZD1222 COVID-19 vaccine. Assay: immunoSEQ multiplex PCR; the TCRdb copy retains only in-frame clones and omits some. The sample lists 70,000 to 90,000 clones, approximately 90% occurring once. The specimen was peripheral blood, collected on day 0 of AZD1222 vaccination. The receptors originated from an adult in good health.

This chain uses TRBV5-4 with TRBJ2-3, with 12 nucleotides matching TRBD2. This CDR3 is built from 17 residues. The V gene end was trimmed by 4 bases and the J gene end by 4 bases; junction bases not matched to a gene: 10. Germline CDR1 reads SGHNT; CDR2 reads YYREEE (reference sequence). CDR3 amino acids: CASSPKLLAGGADTQYF. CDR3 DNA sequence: TGTGCCAGCAGCCCAAAACTCCTAGCGGGGGGGGCAGATACGCAGTATTTT. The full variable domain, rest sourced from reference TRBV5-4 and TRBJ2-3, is ETGVTQSPTHLIKTRGQQVTLRCSSQSGHNTVSWYQQALGQGPQFIFQYYREEENGRGNFPPRFSGLQFPNYSSELNVNALELDDSALYLCASSPKLLAGGADTQYFGPGTRLTVL.

The CDR3 loop is CASSPSRGRRGGELFF. The DNA for the CDR3 is TGTGCCAGCAGCCCTTCTCGAGGCAGGAGAGGCGGGGAGCTGTTTTTT. The chain couples TRBV7-2 to TRBJ2-2; D gene uncertain. There are 16 residues in the CDR3. Germline CDR1 and CDR2: SGHTA and FQGNSA. With 5 bases removed from V and 7 bases from J, the gap between germline ends came to 20 bases.

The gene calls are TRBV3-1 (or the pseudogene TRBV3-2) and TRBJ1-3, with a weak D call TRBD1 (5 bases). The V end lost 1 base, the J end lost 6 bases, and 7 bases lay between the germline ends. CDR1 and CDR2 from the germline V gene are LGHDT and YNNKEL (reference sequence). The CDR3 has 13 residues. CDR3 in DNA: TGTGCCAGCAGCCAAGGACAGCAAAACACCATATATTTT. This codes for CASSQGQQNTIYF.

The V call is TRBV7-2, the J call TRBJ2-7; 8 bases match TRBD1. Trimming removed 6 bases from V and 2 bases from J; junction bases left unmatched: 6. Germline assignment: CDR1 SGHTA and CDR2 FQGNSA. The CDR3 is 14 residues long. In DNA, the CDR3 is TGTGCCAGCAGATACGGACAGGGTCCCTACGAGCAGTACTTC. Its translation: CASRYGQGPYEQYF. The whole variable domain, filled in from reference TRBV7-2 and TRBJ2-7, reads GAGVSQSPSNKVTEKGKDVELRCDPISGHTALYWYRQSLGQGLEFLIYFQGNSAPDKSGLPSDRFSAERTGGSVSTLTIQRTQQEDSAVYLCASRYGQGPYEQYFGPGTRLTVT.

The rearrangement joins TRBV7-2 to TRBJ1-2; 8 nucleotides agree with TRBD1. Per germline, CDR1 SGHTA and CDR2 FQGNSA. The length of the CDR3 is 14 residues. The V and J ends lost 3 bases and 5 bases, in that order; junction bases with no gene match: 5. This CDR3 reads CASSFRTGQYGYTF. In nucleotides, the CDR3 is TGTGCCAGCAGCTTTAGGACAGGGCAATATGGCTACACCTTC.

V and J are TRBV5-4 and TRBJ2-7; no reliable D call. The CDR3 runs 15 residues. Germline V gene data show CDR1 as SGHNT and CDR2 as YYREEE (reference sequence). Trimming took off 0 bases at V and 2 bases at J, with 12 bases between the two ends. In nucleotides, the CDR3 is TGTGCCAGCAGCTTGGGGACGGCCAAGGCCTACGAGCAGTACTTC. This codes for CASSLGTAKAYEQYF.

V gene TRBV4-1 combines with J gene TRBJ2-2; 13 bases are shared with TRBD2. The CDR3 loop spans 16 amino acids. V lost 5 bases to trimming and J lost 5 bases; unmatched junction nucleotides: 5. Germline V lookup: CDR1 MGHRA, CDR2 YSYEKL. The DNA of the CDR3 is TGCGCCAGCAGCACTAGCGGGGGGGCCCGGACCGGGGAGCTGTTTTTT. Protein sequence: CASSTSGGARTGELFF.

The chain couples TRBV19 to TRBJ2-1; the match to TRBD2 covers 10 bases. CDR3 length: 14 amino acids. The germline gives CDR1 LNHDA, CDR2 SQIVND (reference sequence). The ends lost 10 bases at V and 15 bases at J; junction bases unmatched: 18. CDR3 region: CATRQAGGPFLPFF. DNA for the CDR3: TGTGCCACCAGGCAAGCGGGAGGGCCTTTTTTGCCGTTCTTC.

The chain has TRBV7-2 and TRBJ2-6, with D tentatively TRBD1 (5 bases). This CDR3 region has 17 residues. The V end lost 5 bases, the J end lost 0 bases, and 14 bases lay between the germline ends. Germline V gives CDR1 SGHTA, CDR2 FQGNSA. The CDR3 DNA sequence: TGTGCCAGCAGCGCTGCAGGGCAGTACTCTGGGGCCAACGTCCTGACTTTC. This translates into CASSAAGQYSGANVLTF.

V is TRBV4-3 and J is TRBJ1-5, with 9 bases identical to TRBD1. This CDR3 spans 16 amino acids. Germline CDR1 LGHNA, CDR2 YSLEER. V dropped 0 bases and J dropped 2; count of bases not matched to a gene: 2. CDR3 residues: CASSQDTGGGNQPQHF. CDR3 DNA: TGCGCCAGCAGCCAAGATACAGGGGGCGGCAATCAGCCCCAGCATTTT.

The CDR3 DNA reads TGCGCCAGCAGCTTATCTCTAGCGGGACCCTACACCGGGGAGCTGTTTTTT. Residues: CASSLSLAGPYTGELFF. The chain employs TRBV5-1 and TRBJ2-2; 9 nucleotides agree with TRBD2. The V gene end was trimmed by 2 bases and the J gene end by 3 bases; junction bases not matched to a gene: 8. The CDR3 runs 17 residues. CDR1 SGHRS and CDR2 YFSETQ come from the germline V gene.

The chain's CDR3 is CASTPQWDPYGYTF. In DNA form, the CDR3 reads TGTGCCAGCACCCCTCAGTGGGACCCCTATGGCTACACCTTC. This chain joins TRBV28 and TRBJ1-2; maybe TRBD1 (5 bases). This CDR3 has 14 residues. Germline CDR1 reads MDHEN; CDR2 reads SYDVKM. V was trimmed by 7 bases and J by 4 bases, leaving 16 bases between them.

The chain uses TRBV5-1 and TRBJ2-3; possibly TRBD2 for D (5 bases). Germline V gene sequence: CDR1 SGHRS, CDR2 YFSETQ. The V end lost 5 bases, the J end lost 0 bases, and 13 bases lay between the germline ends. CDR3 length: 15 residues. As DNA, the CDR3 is TGCGCCAGCAGGGTAAGCGGACCCAGCACAGATACGCAGTATTTT. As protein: CASRVSGPSTDTQYF.

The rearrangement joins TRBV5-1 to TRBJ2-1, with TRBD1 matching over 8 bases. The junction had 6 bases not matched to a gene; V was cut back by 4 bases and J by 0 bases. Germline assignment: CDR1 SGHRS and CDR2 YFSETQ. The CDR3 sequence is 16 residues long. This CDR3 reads CASSRGTGRSYNEQFF. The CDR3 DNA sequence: TGCGCCAGCAGCAGGGGGACAGGTCGCTCCTACAATGAGCAGTTCTTC.

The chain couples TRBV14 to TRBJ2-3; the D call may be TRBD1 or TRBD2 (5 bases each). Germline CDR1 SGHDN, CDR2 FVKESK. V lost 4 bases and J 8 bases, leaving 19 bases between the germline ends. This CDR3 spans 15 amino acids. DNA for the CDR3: TGTGCCAGCAGCCTAGGTCGGGGACCCTTCGGTACGCAGTATTTT. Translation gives CASSLGRGPFGTQYF.

The CDR3 bases are TGTGCCAGCAGCCCCGGGACACGTTATGAAGCTTTCTTT. Translating gives CASSPGTRYEAFF. This chain joins TRBV7-2 and TRBJ1-1; D is possibly TRBD1 (6 bases). The V and J ends lost 5 bases and 7 bases respectively, with 14 bases between them. The CDR3 length is 13 residues. From germline, CDR1 is SGHTA and CDR2 FQGNSA.

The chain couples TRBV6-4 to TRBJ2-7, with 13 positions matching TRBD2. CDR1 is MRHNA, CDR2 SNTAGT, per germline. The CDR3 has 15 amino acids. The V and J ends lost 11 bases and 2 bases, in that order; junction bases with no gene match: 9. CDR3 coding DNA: TGTGCCGGCTTAGTGGGACTAGCGGGGACCTACGAGCAGTACTTC. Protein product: CAGLVGLAGTYEQYF.

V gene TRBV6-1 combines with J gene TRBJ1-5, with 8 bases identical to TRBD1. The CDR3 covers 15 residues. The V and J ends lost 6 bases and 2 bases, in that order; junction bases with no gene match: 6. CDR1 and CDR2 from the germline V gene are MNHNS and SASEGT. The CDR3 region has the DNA TGTGCCAGCAGAACCTCGGGACAGGGCAATCAGCCCCAGCATTTT. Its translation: CASRTSGQGNQPQHF.

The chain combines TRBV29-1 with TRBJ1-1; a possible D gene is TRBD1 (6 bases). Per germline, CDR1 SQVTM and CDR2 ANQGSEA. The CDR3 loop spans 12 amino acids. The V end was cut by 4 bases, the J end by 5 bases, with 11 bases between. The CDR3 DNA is TGCAGCGTTGGAGGGGGTAGGACTGAAGCTTTCTTT. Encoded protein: CSVGGGRTEAFF.

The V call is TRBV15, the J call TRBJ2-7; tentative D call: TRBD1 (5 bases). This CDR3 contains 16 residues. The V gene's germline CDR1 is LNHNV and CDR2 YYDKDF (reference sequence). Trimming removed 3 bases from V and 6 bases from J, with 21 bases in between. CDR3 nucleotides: TGTGCCACCAGCAGTGGCTGGGGCCTGACTCCGGCCGAGCAGTACTTC. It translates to CATSSGWGLTPAEQYF.

CDR3 in DNA: TGTGCCAGCAGCAACGGACAGGGGGCGGCGGGGACTGAAGCTTTCTTT. Translated: CASSNGQGAAGTEAFF. V is TRBV5-8 and J is TRBJ1-1; 11 bases fit TRBD1. The germline V gene has CDR1 SGHTS and CDR2 YDEGEE. V was clipped by 4 bases and J by 5 bases; unmatched bases: 10. The CDR3 runs 16 residues.

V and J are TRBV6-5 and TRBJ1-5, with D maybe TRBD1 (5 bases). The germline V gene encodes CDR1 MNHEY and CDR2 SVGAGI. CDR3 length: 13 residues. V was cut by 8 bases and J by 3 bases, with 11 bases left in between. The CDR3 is CASGPGINQPQHF. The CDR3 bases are TGTGCCAGCGGTCCAGGGATCAATCAGCCCCAGCATTTT.

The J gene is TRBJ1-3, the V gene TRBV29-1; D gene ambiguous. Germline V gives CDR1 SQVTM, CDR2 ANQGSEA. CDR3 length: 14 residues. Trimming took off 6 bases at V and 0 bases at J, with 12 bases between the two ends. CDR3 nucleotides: TGCAGCGTCGATGGATTACTCTCTGGAAACACCATATATTTT. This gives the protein CSVDGLLSGNTIYF.

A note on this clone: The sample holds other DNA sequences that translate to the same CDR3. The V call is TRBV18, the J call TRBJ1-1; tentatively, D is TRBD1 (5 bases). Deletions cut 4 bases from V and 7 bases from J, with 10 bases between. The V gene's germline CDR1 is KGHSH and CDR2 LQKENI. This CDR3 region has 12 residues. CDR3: CASSQRGSEAFF. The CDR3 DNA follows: TGTGCCAGCTCACAAAGGGGCAGTGAAGCTTTCTTT.

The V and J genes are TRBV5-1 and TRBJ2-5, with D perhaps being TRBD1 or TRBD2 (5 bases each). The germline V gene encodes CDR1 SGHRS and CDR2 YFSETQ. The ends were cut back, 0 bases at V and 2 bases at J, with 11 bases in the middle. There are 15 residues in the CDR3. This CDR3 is CASSLAGTGQETQYF. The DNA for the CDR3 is TGCGCCAGCAGCTTGGCGGGGACGGGGCAAGAGACCCAGTACTTC.

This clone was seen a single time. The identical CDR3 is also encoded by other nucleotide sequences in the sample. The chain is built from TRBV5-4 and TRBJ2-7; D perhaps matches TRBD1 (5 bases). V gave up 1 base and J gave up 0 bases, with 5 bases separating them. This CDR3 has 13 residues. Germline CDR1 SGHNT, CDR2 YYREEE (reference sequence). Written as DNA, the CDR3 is TGTGCCAGCAGCTTGAGGGGCTCCTACGAGCAGTACTTC. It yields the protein CASSLRGSYEQYF.

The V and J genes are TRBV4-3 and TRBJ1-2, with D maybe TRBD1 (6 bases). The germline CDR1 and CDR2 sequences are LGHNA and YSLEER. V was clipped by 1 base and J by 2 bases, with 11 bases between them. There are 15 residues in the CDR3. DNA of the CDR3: TGCGCCAGCAGCCAAGGAGGGGGGCTCAACTATGGCTACACCTTC. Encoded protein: CASSQGGGLNYGYTF.

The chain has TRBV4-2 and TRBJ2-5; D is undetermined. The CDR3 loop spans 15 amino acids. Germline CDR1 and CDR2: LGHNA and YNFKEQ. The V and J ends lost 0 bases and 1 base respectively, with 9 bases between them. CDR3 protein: CASSQDSQLQETQYF. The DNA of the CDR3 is TGTGCCAGCAGCCAAGATTCACAGCTCCAAGAGACCCAGTACTTC.